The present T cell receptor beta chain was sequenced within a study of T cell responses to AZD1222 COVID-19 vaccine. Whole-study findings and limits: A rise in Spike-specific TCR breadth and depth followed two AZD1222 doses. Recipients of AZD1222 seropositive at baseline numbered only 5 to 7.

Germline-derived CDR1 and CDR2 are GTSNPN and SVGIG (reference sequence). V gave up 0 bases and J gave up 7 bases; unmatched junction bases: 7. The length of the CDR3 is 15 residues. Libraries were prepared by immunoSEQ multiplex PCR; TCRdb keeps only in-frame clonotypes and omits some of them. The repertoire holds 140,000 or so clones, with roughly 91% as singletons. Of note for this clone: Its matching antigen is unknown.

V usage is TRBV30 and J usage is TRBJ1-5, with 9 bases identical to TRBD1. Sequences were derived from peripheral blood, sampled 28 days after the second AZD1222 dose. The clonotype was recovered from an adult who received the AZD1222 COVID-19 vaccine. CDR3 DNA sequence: TGTGCCTGGAGTGTAGGGGACAGGGCAGGGCAGCCCCAGCATTTT. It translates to CAWSVGDRAGQPQHF.